The clone carrying this T cell receptor (beta chain) was seen more than once but under ten times. Its antigen remains unidentified. V dropped 2 bases and J dropped 3 bases, with 7 bases sitting between them. The CDR3 runs to 13 residues. Germline CDR1 ENHRY, CDR2 SYGVKD. This record belongs to a study of cytomegalovirus exposure and HLA in healthy donors. Broader study findings: In a later analysis, HLA-associated beta chains showed higher expansion and lower generation probabilities than comparable chains.

60 Vbeta and 13 Jbeta primers were used in PCR. Measured with immunoSEQ multiplex PCR; TCRdb has only the in-frame clones, and not every one. The sample carries approximately 82,000 clones, over 9% recorded once. The sequence came from a man aged 55 to 70 in good health and CMV-seropositive. The rearrangement links TRBV10-3 to TRBJ1-2, with no clear D. The specimen was PBMCs. CDR3: CAISEMGDYGYTF. In nucleotides, the CDR3 is TGTGCCATCAGTGAGATGGGAGACTATGGCTACACCTTC.